Listed below are T cell receptor beta chains from one sample, sequenced in a study of cytomegalovirus exposure and HLA in healthy donors. Clones were read by immunoSEQ multiplex PCR, and TCRdb kept only the in-frame ones, dropping some. The repertoire holds over 150,000 clones, with 77% as singletons. Sequenced material: PBMCs. These receptors all come from a woman aged 55-75 years in good health and CMV-seropositive. Each CDR3 is given with its conserved first and last residue.

CDR3 protein: CASSFGGVNYEQYF; V gene: TRBV28
CDR3 protein: CASTSGLYGYTF; V gene: TRBV19
CDR3 protein: CASSIGLAGGGDTQYF; V gene: TRBV7-2
CDR3 protein: CAWGRDNNEQFF; V gene: TRBV30
CDR3 protein: CASSLVLQGSETQYF; V gene: TRBV5-1
CDR3 protein: CASSLLQGAYEQYF; V gene: TRBV7-2
CDR3 protein: CASSLTPQGGSSYNEQFF; V gene: TRBV27
CDR3 protein: CASSPDSRYGYTF; V gene: TRBV5-5
CDR3 protein: CASSLLAAPLQPQHF; V gene: TRBV28
CDR3 protein: CASSGDRGSSYGYTF; V gene: TRBV4-3
CDR3 protein: CASSLDPGLNTEAFF; V gene: TRBV5-1